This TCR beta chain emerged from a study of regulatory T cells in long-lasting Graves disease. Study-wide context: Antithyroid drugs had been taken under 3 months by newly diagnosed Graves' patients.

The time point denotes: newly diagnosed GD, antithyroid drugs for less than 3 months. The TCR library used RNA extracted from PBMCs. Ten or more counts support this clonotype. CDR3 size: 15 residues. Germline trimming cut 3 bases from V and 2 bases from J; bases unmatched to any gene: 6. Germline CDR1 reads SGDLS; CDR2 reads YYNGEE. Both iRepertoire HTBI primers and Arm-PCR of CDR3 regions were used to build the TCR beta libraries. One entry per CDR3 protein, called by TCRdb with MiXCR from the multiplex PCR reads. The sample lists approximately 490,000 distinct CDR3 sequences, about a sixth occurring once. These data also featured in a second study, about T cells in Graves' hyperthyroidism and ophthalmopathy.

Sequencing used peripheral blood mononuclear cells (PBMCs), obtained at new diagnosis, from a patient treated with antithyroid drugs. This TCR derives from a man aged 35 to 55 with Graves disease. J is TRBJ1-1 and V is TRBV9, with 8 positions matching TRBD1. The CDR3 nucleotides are TGTGCCAGCAGCGCAACAGGGGGGATAAACACTGAAGCTTTCTTT. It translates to CASSATGGINTEAFF.